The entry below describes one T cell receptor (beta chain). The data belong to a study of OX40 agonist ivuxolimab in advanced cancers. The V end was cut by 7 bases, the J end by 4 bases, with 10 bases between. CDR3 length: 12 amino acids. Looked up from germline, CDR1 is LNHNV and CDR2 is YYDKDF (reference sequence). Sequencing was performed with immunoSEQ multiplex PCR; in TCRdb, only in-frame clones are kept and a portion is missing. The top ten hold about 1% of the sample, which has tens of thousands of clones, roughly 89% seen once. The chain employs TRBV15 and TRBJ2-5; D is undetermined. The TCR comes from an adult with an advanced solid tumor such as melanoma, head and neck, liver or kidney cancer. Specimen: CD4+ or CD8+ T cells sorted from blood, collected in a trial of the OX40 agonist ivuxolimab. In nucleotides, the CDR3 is TGTGCCACCAAACGGGTAGGAGAGACCCAGTACTTC. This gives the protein CATKRVGETQYF.